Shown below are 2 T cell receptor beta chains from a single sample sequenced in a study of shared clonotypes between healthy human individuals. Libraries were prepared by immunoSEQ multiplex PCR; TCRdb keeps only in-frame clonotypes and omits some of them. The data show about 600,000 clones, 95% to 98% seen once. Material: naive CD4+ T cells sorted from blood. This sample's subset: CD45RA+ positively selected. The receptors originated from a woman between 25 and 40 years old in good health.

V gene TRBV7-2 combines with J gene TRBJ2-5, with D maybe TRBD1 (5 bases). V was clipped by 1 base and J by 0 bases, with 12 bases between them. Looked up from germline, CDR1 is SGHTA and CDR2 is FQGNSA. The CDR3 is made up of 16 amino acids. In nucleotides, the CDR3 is TGTGCCAGCAGCTTAGAAGGACACACGTACCAAGAGACCCAGTACTTC. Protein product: CASSLEGHTYQETQYF.

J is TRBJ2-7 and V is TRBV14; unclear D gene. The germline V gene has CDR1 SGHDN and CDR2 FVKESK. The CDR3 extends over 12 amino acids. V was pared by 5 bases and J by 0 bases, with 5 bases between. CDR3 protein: CASSGFSYEQYF. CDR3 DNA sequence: TGTGCCAGCAGCGGGTTCTCCTACGAGCAGTACTTC.